This TCR beta chain was captured by sequencing in a study of blood T cell repertoires in COVID-19 (dated by TCRdb to between 2020 and 2021). About the full investigation: Collaborator samples came from the United States, Italy and Spain and covered acute and convalescent phases of COVID-19. The prospective study material was composed of cDNA or gDNA derived from T cells, B-cell-depleted T cells, or PBMCs. Subjects who had been exposed to COVID-19, were actively infected with it, or had recovered from it provided the deeply sampled blood TCRbeta repertoires that made up the dataset. The repertoires were made available in a free public database intended to serve as a resource for research on the immune response to SARS-CoV-2. Samples came from the ongoing ImmuneRACE study (first 160 participants) plus 1,254 subjects from 6 global collaborators. Sample metadata almost always included a de-identified subject ID, COVID-19 status, age in years and sex. Where available, HLA class I and class II types were obtained from metadata supplied by the sample provider rather than from assay-based typing.

Broader findings and caveats from the paper: Clinical and demographic metadata were provided uncurated, with the amount varying by source and participant.

V and J lose 6 bases and 10 bases, and a span of 25 bases separates them. CDR3 length: 16 amino acids, cysteine to phenylalanine. Only the CDR3 region is kept as DNA, spanning 48 bases read in frame from base 1. In the germline V gene, CDR1 corresponds to SNHLY and CDR2 to FYNNEI. Details on this clone: What antigen it recognizes has not been identified. No much larger clone exists at a distance of one base, and base qualities are not known.

Participants in the prospective study were enrolled through a virtual design, were aged roughly 18 to 100 years, and lived in 24 United States geographic areas. In the prospective study, participants were assigned to cohorts based on the clinical history participants reported in a screening survey and a study questionnaire. Recovered participants in ImmuneRACE Cohort 3 were defined as having two consecutive negative NP/OP PCR tests, clearance from a healthcare professional, or resolution of symptoms. In the prospective study, mobile phlebotomists collected whole blood, serum and a nasopharyngeal or oropharyngeal swab from each participant. Over a roughly 2-month period, participants in the prospective study had the option of providing additional blood draws and questionnaires. Before DNA extraction, prospective study blood samples were shipped either frozen or at room temperature. TCRbeta CDR3 regions were amplified from genomic DNA using the immunoSEQ Assay, a bias-controlled multiplex PCR. The paper's data handling went like this. Nucleated cell counts per sample were estimated from amplification of reference gene primers within the assay. To quantify the absolute abundance of each unique TCRbeta CDR3 rearrangement, sequence reads were collapsed and filtered. For each sample, productive Simpson clonality was calculated as the square root of Simpson's diversity index over productive rearrangements. In its TCRdb copy, this immuneACCESS table keeps in-frame sequences only and misses some clones. Where compared with another copy, unresolved V genes explain less than half of these, and the others have no known cause. Clone size and the V and J calls come from that table; the DNA yielded D and trimming. The sample records around 300,000 clones, more than 80% of which are singletons. The ten most abundant clones make up roughly 2.3% of the sample.

The receptor's source is a woman between 18 and 30 years old who had recovered from COVID-19. This chain is built from TRBV2 and TRBJ1-5; the D segment could be TRBD1, given 6 matching bases. Sample: PBMCs or T cells enriched from blood (not recorded which). The bases read TGTGCCAGCAGCGTGGGCGAGGGGGGGGATATCAGCCCCCAGCATTTT. Translated, it gives CASSVGEGGDISPQHF. With all but the CDR3 taken from the reference TRBV2 and TRBJ1-5 genes, the full variable domain is: EPEVTQTPSHQVTQMGQEVILRCVPISNHLYFYWYRQILGQKVEFLVSFYNNEISEKSEIFDDQFSVERPDGSNFTLKIRSTKLEDSAMYFCASSVGEGGDISPQHFGDGTRLSIL.